This entry lists 14 T cell receptor beta chains sequenced from one sample in a study of blood T cell repertoires in COVID-19. Sequencing used immunoSEQ multiplex PCR; TCRdb keeps in-frame clones, though not all of them. The sample contains roughly 68,000 clones, 80% to 90% of which appear only once. Sequencing was done on a sample of peripheral blood. These receptors all come from a woman in her 50s with active COVID-19.

The genes are TRBV19 and TRBJ1-5; D is unresolved. CDR3 length: 13 amino acids. Trimming took 11 bases from V and 1 from J, leaving 12 bases between them. Germline V gene data show CDR1 as LNHDA and CDR2 as SQIVND (reference sequence). The CDR3 coding sequence is TGTGCCTCGGCGGGGTCGAGCAATCAGCCCCAGCATTTT. Protein: CASAGSSNQPQHF.

The rearrangement links TRBV5-5 to TRBJ1-1, with D possibly TRBD1 on 6 matching bases. This CDR3 is built from 13 residues. V dropped 2 bases and J dropped 4 bases, with 9 bases sitting between them. Germline assignment: CDR1 SGHKS and CDR2 YYEKEE (reference sequence). CDR3 DNA: TGTGCCAGCAGCTTCGCAGGGGTCACTGAAGCTTTCTTT. Translated: CASSFAGVTEAFF. Combining the CDR3 with reference TRBV5-5 and TRBJ1-1 gives the whole variable domain DAGVTQSPTHLIKTRGQQVTLRCSPISGHKSVSWYQQVLGQGPQFIFQYYEKEERGRGNFPDRFSARQFPNYSSELNVNALLLGDSALYLCASSFAGVTEAFFGQGTRLTVV.

The table lists this clone with a count of one. The chain carries TRBV11-3 and TRBJ2-5, with D perhaps TRBD2 (5 bases). The CDR3 is made up of 18 amino acids. Germline-derived CDR1 and CDR2 are SGHNT and YENEEA. With 4 bases removed from V and 2 bases from J, the gap between germline ends came to 23 bases. CDR3 protein: CASSSQALGRPGQETQYF. CDR3 DNA: TGTGCCAGCAGCTCCCAAGCCTTGGGCCGCCCGGGGCAAGAGACCCAGTACTTC. The full variable domain, in which reference TRBV11-3 and TRBJ2-5 provide the parts outside the CDR3, is EAGVVQSPRYKIIEKKQPVAFWCNPISGHNTLYWYLQNLGQGPELLIRYENEEAVDDSQLPKDRFSAERLKGVDSTLKIQPAELGDSAVYLCASSSQALGRPGQETQYFGPGTRLLVL.

The chain joins TRBV19 to TRBJ1-1; 8 bases are a match to TRBD1. The V segment lost 3 bases and the J segment 4 bases; nucleotides outside the gene matches: 1. This CDR3 is 13 amino acids long. CDR1 and CDR2 from the germline V gene are LNHDA and SQIVND (reference sequence). The chain's CDR3 is CASSITGGTEAFF. Here the CDR3 DNA reads TGTGCCAGTAGTATTACAGGGGGCACTGAAGCTTTCTTT. The complete variable domain, with remaining parts taken from reference TRBV19 and TRBJ1-1, reads DGGITQSPKYLFRKEGQNVTLSCEQNLNHDAMYWYRQDPGQGLRLIYYSQIVNDFQKGDIAEGYSVSREKKESFPLTVTSAQKNPTAFYLCASSITGGTEAFFGQGTRLTVV.

The chain combines TRBV6-1 with TRBJ1-6; TRBD1 agrees at 7 bases. The CDR3 totals 16 residues. Germline V CDR1 and CDR2: MNHNS, SASEGT. The V segment lost 5 bases and the J segment 4 bases; nucleotides outside the gene matches: 8. The CDR3 nucleotides read TGTGCCAGCAGTAAAGGCGGGACAGCGTATAATTCACCCCTCCACTTT. It is translated as CASSKGGTAYNSPLHF.

The V gene is TRBV10-3, the J gene TRBJ2-2, with a tentative D call TRBD2 (5 bases). Germline V gives CDR1 ENHRY, CDR2 SYGVKD. The CDR3 consists of 14 residues. The V end was cut by 8 bases, the J end by 0 bases, with 10 bases between. CDR3 sequence reads: CAIPAEPNTGELFF. The CDR3 DNA is TGTGCCATCCCAGCGGAGCCGAACACCGGGGAGCTGTTTTTT.

V and J are TRBV20-1 and TRBJ2-1, with D unclear. Trimming stripped 5 bases from V and 6 bases from J, with 8 bases between. The germline V gene has CDR1 DFQATT and CDR2 SNEGSKA (reference sequence). CDR3 length: 11 residues. Here the CDR3 reads CSAANPNEQFF. CDR3 DNA sequence: TGCAGTGCTGCTAATCCCAATGAGCAGTTCTTC.

This clone appeared a single time. CDR3 in DNA: TGTGCCAGCAGTTCCCCCTCCGGGACAGGGAGAGGTGGCTACACCTTC. Its translation is CASSSPSGTGRGGYTF. This chain uses TRBV28 with TRBJ1-2, with TRBD1 identical over 9 bases. The CDR3 loop spans 16 amino acids. V dropped 4 bases and J dropped 7; count of bases not matched to a gene: 13. From germline, CDR1 is MDHEN and CDR2 SYDVKM.

The V call is TRBV7-3, the J call TRBJ2-1, with 14 bases matching TRBD2. Germline CDR1 SGHTA, CDR2 FQGTGA. Losses at the gene ends were 0 bases for V and 4 bases for J; bases not matched to a gene: 2. CDR3 length: 17 residues. The chain's CDR3 is CASSLTRLAGGYNEQFF. The CDR3 DNA sequence: TGTGCCAGCAGCTTAACCCGACTAGCGGGAGGGTACAATGAGCAGTTCTTC.

V and J are TRBV18 and TRBJ2-1; D possibly corresponds to TRBD2 (6 bases). This CDR3 has 16 amino acids. Per the germline V gene, CDR1 is KGHSH and CDR2 is LQKENI. With 0 bases removed from V and 2 bases from J, the gap between germline ends came to 11 bases. CDR3 sequence reads: CASSPPGGITYNEQFF. CDR3 DNA sequence: TGTGCCAGCTCACCACCGGGCGGGATAACCTACAATGAGCAGTTCTTC.

This clone was counted once. The chain links TRBV3-1 (or the pseudogene TRBV3-2) to TRBJ1-2; TRBD1 agrees at 7 bases. J lost 3 bases, V lost 2 bases, and 3 bases had no gene match. CDR1 is LGHDT, CDR2 YNNKEL, per germline (reference sequence). The CDR3 loop spans 14 amino acids. DNA for the CDR3: TGTGCCAGCAGCCAATCCACAGGGGACTATGGCTACACCTTC. The encoded protein is CASSQSTGDYGYTF.

This sequence joins TRBV3-1 (or the pseudogene TRBV3-2) and TRBJ2-1; D is ambiguous. Trimming cost V 4 bases and J 1 base, with 8 bases left between them. CDR1 is LGHDT, CDR2 YNNKEL, per germline (reference sequence). This CDR3 comprises 14 residues. CDR3 sequence (DNA): TGTGCCAGCAGCCTAGAACGGTCCTACAATGAGCAGTTCTTC. It yields the protein CASSLERSYNEQFF.

As DNA, the CDR3 is TGTGCCAGCAGCTTAAATAGCGGGAATCAAGAGACCCAGTACTTC. Amino acid sequence: CASSLNSGNQETQYF. This sequence joins TRBV7-9 and TRBJ2-5; 8 bases line up with TRBD2. Germline V gives CDR1 SEHNR, CDR2 FQNEAQ (reference sequence). The length of the CDR3 is 15 residues. The ends lost 2 bases at V and 2 bases at J; junction bases unmatched: 4.

This sequence joins TRBV19 and TRBJ2-7, with TRBD1 matching over 10 bases. The CDR3 has 16 residues. V shed 4 bases, J shed 6 bases, and the junction held 12 bases outside the gene matches. The germline gives CDR1 LNHDA, CDR2 SQIVND (reference sequence). CDR3 DNA: TGTGCCAGTAGTAAAAGAATGGGACAGGGGTCAACCGAGCAGTACTTC. Translated, it gives CASSKRMGQGSTEQYF.